This paragraph covers one TCR beta chain sequence. Its cognate antigen has yet to be identified. Qualities for individual bases were not recorded, and no much larger clone is one base off. Donors were approximately 42 systemically healthy Caucasian individuals from Russia aged roughly 6 to 95 years. Around 10 milliliters of peripheral blood were collected from each donor into EDTA-treated Vacutainer tubes. PBMCs were isolated by Ficoll-Paque density-gradient centrifugation, with at least 7 million obtained per sample. Total RNA was extracted from PBMCs with Trizol reagent, with at least 5 micrograms obtained per sample. For every donor, an aliquot of PBMCs went through flow cytometry to measure the percentages of naive CD45RAhigh/CD27high T cells. This entry belongs to a study of blood T cells in healthy people across ages (dated by TCRdb to about 2015). The study in broad terms: In model experiments, template switching captured about one uniquely barcoded TCR beta cDNA molecule for every two T cells. Age-related changes in TCR beta repertoire diversity were measured in the study by deep sequencing normalized with unique cDNA molecular identifiers. Donors were grouped into four age groups: young (average about 15 years), middle-aged (roughly 37), aged (approximately 67) and long-lived (just over 80). To avoid experimental bias, donors of different ages were distributed randomly across sequencing lanes. The study analyzed two additional independent replicas of 1 million unique cDNA reads from the same blood draw for two donors, one aged 18 to 29 and one aged 80 or older.

Libraries were prepared through 5' RACE. Sequencing relied on an Illumina HiSeq 2500. A second PCR of about 7 to 12 cycles was run with a J-beta primer mix and a sample-barcoded 5' primer. A unique molecular identifier was introduced onto each TCR beta cDNA molecule by a template-switch 5' adaptor carrying 12 random nucleotides. At least 2.5 million CDR3-containing paired-end reads were obtained from each sample. The Mint cDNA synthesis kit, primed by a TRBC-specific oligonucleotide, was used to synthesize first-strand cDNA from all RNA. Following uracil-DNA glycosylase treatment, all cDNA underwent a first 18-cycle PCR with the universal primers M1SS and BC2_uni_R. Under the source paper's analysis protocol: For normalization, 1 million high-quality reads were randomly selected from each sample, with every read carrying a distinct molecular identifier. Reads sharing molecular identifiers were discarded rather than binned into consensus sequences. MiTCR, run with a Q25 quality threshold and the strictest error-elimination algorithm, handled CDR3 identification, clonotype clustering and error correction. A nonparametric unseen species model using Euler transformation provided a lower-bound estimate of total TCR beta diversity. The public reads were quality trimmed at Q25 with fastp and then assembled into clones with MiXCR by TCRdb, keeping productive beta chains. Rows with one shared CDR3 protein collapse into an entry with the most common genes and DNA. In this record, the V and J calls reflect TCRdb's handling and not the investigators' own analysis. This sample lists around 800,000 distinct CDR3 sequences; 53% were detected once. 41% of the sample belongs to the ten largest clones.

CDR1 and CDR2 are drawn from the germline V gene: MNHEY, SVGEGT. Measured from the cysteine to the phenylalanine, the CDR3 is 15 residues long. Only CDR3 DNA remains: 45 bases, in frame from the first base. V and J lose 0 bases and 9 bases, and a span of 15 bases separates them. Summary of the overall study and its limitations: As age increased, observed TCR beta diversity per million T cells dropped in a roughly linear way, and a significant reduction was already evident by age about 40. Because the CMV infection status of the donors was unknown, age-related changes in expanded clonotypes may potentially have been confounded. Bulk unsorted PBMC profiling prevented conclusive comparison of naive and antigen-experienced compartments. Compared with the aged group, the long-lived group had more naive CD4+ T cells, fewer expanded clones and increased TCR diversity, suggesting age selection. Total diversity estimates from one million sequenced T cells were considered lower bounds and underestimates. Observed TCR beta diversity correlated strongly with the percentage of naive T cells measured by flow cytometry.

The sequence was obtained from an elderly man in good health. The rearranged segments are TRBV6-2 or TRBV6-3 and TRBJ2-1; too little of a D gene remains to name it. Sequencing was carried out using blood. The CDR3 reads as follows: CASSYSRPSSGEQFF. The nucleotide sequence reads as follows: TGTGCCAGCAGTTACTCGAGACCGAGTTCGGGTGAGCAGTTCTTC.